This T cell receptor beta chain was recorded in a study of blood T cells in healthy people across ages. Whole-study results and caveats: Naive T cell percentage showed a strong correlation with the diversity of TCR beta.

Each sample yielded at least 6 million isolated PBMCs. RNA extraction gave at least 5.5 micrograms of total RNA per sample. The germline V and J ends were trimmed by 4 bases and 2 bases, with 14 bases remaining between them. From germline, CDR1 is LGHNA and CDR2 YSLEER. The CDR3 consists of 16 residues. The authors ran a second PCR of about 7 to 11 cycles using a sample-barcoded 5' primer and a J-beta primer mix. CDR3-containing paired-end reads numbered at least 2.5 million in each sample. MiXCR, run by TCRdb on the 5' RACE reads, gives a single entry per CDR3 protein. The sample holds approximately 790,000 distinct CDR3 sequences, about 62% seen once. This clonotype was picked up a small number of times. Antigen specificity is unknown.

The sequencing input was blood. The rearrangement joins TRBV4-3 to TRBJ2-2; D may be TRBD2 (6 bases). This TCR was recovered from a man between 25 and 39 years old in good health. The chain's CDR3 is CASSLRDSLNTGELFF. In DNA, the CDR3 is TGCGCCAGCAGCCTCCGGGACTCACTAAACACCGGGGAGCTGTTTTTT.